What follows are 9 T cell receptor beta chains derived from one specimen sequenced in a study of cytomegalovirus exposure and HLA in healthy donors. In the PCR, 60 Vbeta and 13 Jbeta primers were used. This table comes from immunoSEQ multiplex PCR, and its TCRdb copy is limited to in-frame clones, with some not included. Seen here are 250,000 to 350,000 clones, roughly 90% observed once, and the top ten hold roughly 4%. Source material: PBMCs. These receptors originate from a man in his forties in good health and CMV-seropositive.

This chain joins TRBV6-5 and TRBJ2-7; a weak D match, TRBD1 (6 bases). The CDR3 is 13 residues long. Germline CDR1 is MNHEY and CDR2 is SVGAGI. The CDR3 DNA follows: TGTATAAGGGGGACGCCCGCGGCCCACGAGCAGTACTTC. Amino acid sequence: CIRGTPAAHEQYF.

This chain uses TRBV11-2 with TRBJ2-3; 10 nucleotides line up with TRBD2. After removal of 5 bases from V and 6 bases from J, the junction contained 2 bases not matched to a gene. There are 13 residues in the CDR3. Germline CDR1 is SGHAT and CDR2 is FQNNGV. For the CDR3, the DNA is TGTGCCAGCAGCCAGGGACTAGCGGATACGCAGTATTTT. Translating gives CASSQGLADTQYF.

This clone came up once. The chain recombines TRBV19 with TRBJ1-1; D perhaps matches TRBD1 (5 bases). This CDR3 is built from 13 residues. V lost 6 bases and J 5 bases, leaving 13 bases between the germline ends. CDR1 and CDR2 (germline): LNHDA, SQIVND (reference sequence). The CDR3 coding sequence is TGTGCCAGTAGGCTCGGGGGTGGTACTGAAGCTTTCTTT. It specifies CASRLGGGTEAFF.

Remarks on this clone: With a much larger clone just one base away, this may be a read error. The chain uses TRBV6-1 and TRBJ2-7; TRBD2 matches at 8 bases. The CDR3 extends over 14 amino acids. Germline V gives CDR1 MNHNS, CDR2 SASEGT. J was trimmed by 2 bases and V by 6 bases; bases with no gene match: 6. For the CDR3, the DNA is TGTGCCAGCAGCCACACTAGCGGAACCTACGAGCAGTACTTC. Translation: CASSHTSGTYEQYF.

This rearrangement joins TRBV5-1 to TRBJ2-2; 7 nucleotides match TRBD1. This CDR3 has 15 amino acids. J was trimmed by 1 base and V by 2 bases; bases with no gene match: 2. Per germline, CDR1 SGHRS and CDR2 YFSETQ. The CDR3 nucleotides read TGCGCCAGCAGCTTTTGGGACAGGAACACCGGGGAGCTGTTTTTT. The encoded protein is CASSFWDRNTGELFF. Together with reference TRBV5-1 and TRBJ2-2, the CDR3 gives the full variable domain: KAGVTQTPRYLIKTRGQQVTLSCSPISGHRSVSWYQQTPGQGLQFLFEYFSETQRNKGNFPGRFSGRQFSNSRSEMNVSTLELGDSALYLCASSFWDRNTGELFFGEGSRLTVL.

The chain links TRBV11-2 to TRBJ2-7; 9 nucleotides line up with TRBD1. Germline CDR1 SGHAT, CDR2 FQNNGV. This CDR3 is built from 15 residues. With 4 bases clipped from V and 0 bases from J, the junction kept 4 bases outside the gene matches. This chain's CDR3 is CASSYTGGGSYEQYF. The CDR3 DNA reads TGTGCCAGCAGCTATACAGGGGGCGGCTCCTACGAGCAGTACTTC.

The CDR3 nucleotides read TGTGCCAGCAGCACGGAGGGATACGAGCAGTACTTC. Translating it yields CASSTEGYEQYF. The chain has TRBV7-9 and TRBJ2-7; TRBD2 might be the D (6 bases). Germline V gives CDR1 SEHNR, CDR2 FQNEAQ (reference sequence). The V end was cut by 5 bases, the J end by 4 bases, with 9 bases between. The CDR3 contains 12 residues.

The chain joins TRBV13 to TRBJ1-2, with 8 bases that match TRBD1. The trim removed 5 bases at V and 6 bases at J, leaving 11 bases unmatched. The CDR3 totals 15 residues. The germline V gene has CDR1 PRHDT and CDR2 FYEKMQ (reference sequence). This chain's CDR3 is CASSPGEDRVNGYTF. CDR3 coding DNA: TGTGCCAGCAGCCCTGGTGAGGACAGGGTCAATGGCTACACCTTC. Full variable domain (rest looked up from reference TRBV13 and TRBJ1-2): AAGVIQSPRHLIKEKRETATLKCYPIPRHDTVYWYQQGPGQDPQFLISFYEKMQSDKGSIPDRFSAQQFSDYHSELNMSSLELGDSALYFCASSPGEDRVNGYTFGSGTRLTVV.

This sequence joins TRBV18 and TRBJ1-4, with D perhaps matching TRBD1 (6 bases). V was trimmed by 2 bases and J by 7 bases, leaving 20 bases between them. The CDR3 sequence is 17 residues long. From germline, CDR1 is KGHSH and CDR2 LQKENI. CDR3: CASSPSRGGPSSEKLFF. For the CDR3, the DNA is TGTGCCAGCTCACCATCTCGGGGGGGCCCAAGTTCTGAAAAACTGTTTTTT. The whole variable domain, remainder taken from reference TRBV18 and TRBJ1-4, is NAGVMQNPRHLVRRRGQEARLRCSPMKGHSHVYWYRQLPEEGLKFMVYLQKENIIDESGMPKERFSAEFPKEGPSILRIQQVVRGDSAAYFCASSPSRGGPSSEKLFFGSGTQLSVL.